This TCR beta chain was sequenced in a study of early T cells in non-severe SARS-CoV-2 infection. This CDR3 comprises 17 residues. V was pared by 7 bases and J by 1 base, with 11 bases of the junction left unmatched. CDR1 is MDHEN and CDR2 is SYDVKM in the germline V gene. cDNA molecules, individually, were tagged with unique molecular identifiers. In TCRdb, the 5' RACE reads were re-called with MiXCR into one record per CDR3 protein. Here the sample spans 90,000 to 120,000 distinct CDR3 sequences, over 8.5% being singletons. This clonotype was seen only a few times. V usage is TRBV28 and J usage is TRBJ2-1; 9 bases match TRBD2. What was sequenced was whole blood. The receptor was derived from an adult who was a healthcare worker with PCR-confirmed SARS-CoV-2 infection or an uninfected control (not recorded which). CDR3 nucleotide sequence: TGTGCCAGCACCTCCCTCCGTGCGGGAGGGTCCTACAATGAGCAGTTCTTC. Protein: CASTSLRAGGSYNEQFF.